Detailed here is one T cell receptor (beta chain). The antigen remains unidentified. Patients had blood sampled at baseline and again on cycle 4 day 1 and cycle 7 day 1. The data belong to a study of OX40 agonist ivuxolimab in advanced cancers. Background on the study: One hepatocellular carcinoma and a couple of cutaneous melanoma patients partially responded.

General study results and limits: Expansion of clones was among the lowest in partial responders at 0.1-3.0 mg/kg.

TCRdb's table, derived via immunoSEQ multiplex PCR, lists solely in-frame clones and lacks some. The data contain about 46,000 clones, approximately 80% of them singletons. The germline gives CDR1 SNHLY, CDR2 FYNNEI. The CDR3 sequence is 14 residues long. Deletions cut 7 bases from V and 0 bases from J, with 12 bases between. The receptor's source is an adult with an advanced solid tumor such as melanoma, head and neck, liver or kidney cancer. The chain uses TRBV2 and TRBJ1-1, with a tentative D call TRBD1 (6 bases). The source material was CD4+ or CD8+ T cells sorted from blood, sampled in a trial of the OX40 agonist ivuxolimab. This CDR3 is CASKEGQLNTEAFF. CDR3 bases: TGTGCCAGCAAAGAAGGACAGCTGAACACTGAAGCTTTCTTT.